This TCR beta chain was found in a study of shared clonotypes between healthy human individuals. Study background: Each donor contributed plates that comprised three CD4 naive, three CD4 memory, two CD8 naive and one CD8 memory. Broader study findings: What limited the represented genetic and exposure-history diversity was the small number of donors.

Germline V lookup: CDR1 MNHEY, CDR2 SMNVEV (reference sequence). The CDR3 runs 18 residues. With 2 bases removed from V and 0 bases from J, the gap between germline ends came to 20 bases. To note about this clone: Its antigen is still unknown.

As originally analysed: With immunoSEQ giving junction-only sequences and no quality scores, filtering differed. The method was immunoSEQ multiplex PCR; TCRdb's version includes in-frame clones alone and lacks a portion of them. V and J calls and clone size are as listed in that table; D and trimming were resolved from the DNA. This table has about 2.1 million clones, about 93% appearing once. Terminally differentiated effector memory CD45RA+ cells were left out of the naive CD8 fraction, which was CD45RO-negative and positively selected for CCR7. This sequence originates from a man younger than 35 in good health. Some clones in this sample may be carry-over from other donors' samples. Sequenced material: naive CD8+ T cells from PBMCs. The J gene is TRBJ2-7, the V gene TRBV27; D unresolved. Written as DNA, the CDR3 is TGTGCCAGCAGTTTACAACCCTTGGAACCGATGAGCTCCTACGAGCAGTACTTC. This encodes CASSLQPLEPMSSYEQYF.